A single sample is the source of the 5 T cell receptor beta chains below, sequenced in a study of identical twins. MiXCR, applied by TCRdb to the 5' RACE reads, yields one record per CDR3 protein. In the table there are 550,000 to 700,000 distinct CDR3 sequences, 9.5% to 10% of which are singletons. The same data also went into a second study, on yellow fever vaccine responses in identical twins.

The material sequenced was PBMCs. These receptors all come from a woman between 18 and 30 years old in good health.

This rearrangement joins TRBV28 to TRBJ2-3, with no clear D. The CDR3 runs 15 residues. V shed 2 bases and J shed 1 base, with 10 bases lying between them. CDR1 and CDR2 from the germline V gene are MDHEN and SYDVKM. CDR3 region: CASSLVGMGTDTQYF. DNA for the CDR3: TGTGCCAGCAGTTTAGTGGGAATGGGCACAGATACGCAGTATTTT.

This clonotype turned up a few times. CDR3 sequence (DNA): TGTGCCAGCTCACCACCGAGGAATACAGGGGATTCGAATACGCAGTATTTT. It specifies CASSPPRNTGDSNTQYF. The V call is TRBV18, the J call TRBJ2-3; 7 nucleotides line up with TRBD1. Germline V CDR1 and CDR2: KGHSH, LQKENI. The CDR3 runs 17 residues. V lost 0 bases to trimming and J lost 7 bases; unmatched junction nucleotides: 13. Using reference TRBV18 and TRBJ2-3 for the parts outside the CDR3, the full variable domain is NAGVMQNPRHLVRRRGQEARLRCSPMKGHSHVYWYRQLPEEGLKFMVYLQKENIIDESGMPKERFSAEFPKEGPSILRIQQVVRGDSAAYFCASSPPRNTGDSNTQYFGPGTRLTVL.

The table lists this clonotype with a few counts. J is TRBJ2-1 and V is TRBV12-3 or TRBV12-4; the D is unclear. CDR3 size: 14 residues. The V end was cut by 0 bases, the J end by 6 bases, with 9 bases between. Here the CDR3 DNA reads TGTGCCAGCAGTTTAGCGATGGCCAGCAATGAGCAGTTCTTC. Translating it yields CASSLAMASNEQFF.

The chain carries TRBV11-1 and TRBJ2-1; 14 positions agree with TRBD2. CDR1 and CDR2 (germline): SGHAT, FQDESV (reference sequence). This CDR3 spans 18 amino acids. V dropped 2 bases and J dropped 4; count of bases not matched to a gene: 7. The CDR3 loop reads CASSLLRTSGGLYNEQFF. The CDR3 DNA reads TGTGCCAGCAGCTTACTGCGGACTAGCGGGGGGCTGTACAATGAGCAGTTCTTC.

For the CDR3, the DNA is TGTGCCATCAGTTCCACAGATACGCAGTATTTT. It specifies CAISSTDTQYF. J is TRBJ2-3 and V is TRBV10-3; D uncertain. Germline lookup yields CDR1 ENHRY and CDR2 SYGVKD. Trimming shortened V by 5 bases and J by 2 bases, and 2 bases separated the two germline ends. This CDR3 is 11 amino acids long.